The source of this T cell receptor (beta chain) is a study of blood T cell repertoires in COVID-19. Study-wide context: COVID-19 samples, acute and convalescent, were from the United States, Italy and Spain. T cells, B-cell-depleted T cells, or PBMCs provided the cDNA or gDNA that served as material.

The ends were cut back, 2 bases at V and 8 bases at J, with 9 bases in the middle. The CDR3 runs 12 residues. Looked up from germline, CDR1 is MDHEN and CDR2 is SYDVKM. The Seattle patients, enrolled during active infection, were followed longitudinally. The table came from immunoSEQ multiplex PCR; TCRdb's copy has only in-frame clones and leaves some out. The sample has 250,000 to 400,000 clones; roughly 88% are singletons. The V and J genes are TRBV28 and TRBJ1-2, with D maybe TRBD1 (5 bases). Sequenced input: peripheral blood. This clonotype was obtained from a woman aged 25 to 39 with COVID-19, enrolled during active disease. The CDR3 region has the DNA TGTGCCAGCAGTTTACTCCGACAGGGCTACACCTTC. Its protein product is CASSLLRQGYTF.